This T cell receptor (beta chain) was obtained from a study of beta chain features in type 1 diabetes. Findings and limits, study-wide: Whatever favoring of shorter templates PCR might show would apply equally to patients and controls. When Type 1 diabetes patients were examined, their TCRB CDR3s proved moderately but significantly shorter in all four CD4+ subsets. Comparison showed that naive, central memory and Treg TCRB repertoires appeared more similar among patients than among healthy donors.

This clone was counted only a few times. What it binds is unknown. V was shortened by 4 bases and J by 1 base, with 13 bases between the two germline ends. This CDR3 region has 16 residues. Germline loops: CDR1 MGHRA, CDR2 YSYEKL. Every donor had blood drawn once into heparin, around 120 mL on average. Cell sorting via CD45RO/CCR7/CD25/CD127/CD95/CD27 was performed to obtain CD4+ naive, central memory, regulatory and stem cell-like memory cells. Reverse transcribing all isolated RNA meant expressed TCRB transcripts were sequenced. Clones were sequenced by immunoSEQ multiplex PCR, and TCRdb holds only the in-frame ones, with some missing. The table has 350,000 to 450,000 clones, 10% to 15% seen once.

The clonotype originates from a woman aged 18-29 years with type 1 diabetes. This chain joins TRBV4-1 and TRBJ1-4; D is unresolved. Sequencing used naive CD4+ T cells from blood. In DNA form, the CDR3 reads TGCGCCAGCAGCCGCCATTACAGCGGAACTAATGAAAAACTGTTTTTT. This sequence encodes CASSRHYSGTNEKLFF.